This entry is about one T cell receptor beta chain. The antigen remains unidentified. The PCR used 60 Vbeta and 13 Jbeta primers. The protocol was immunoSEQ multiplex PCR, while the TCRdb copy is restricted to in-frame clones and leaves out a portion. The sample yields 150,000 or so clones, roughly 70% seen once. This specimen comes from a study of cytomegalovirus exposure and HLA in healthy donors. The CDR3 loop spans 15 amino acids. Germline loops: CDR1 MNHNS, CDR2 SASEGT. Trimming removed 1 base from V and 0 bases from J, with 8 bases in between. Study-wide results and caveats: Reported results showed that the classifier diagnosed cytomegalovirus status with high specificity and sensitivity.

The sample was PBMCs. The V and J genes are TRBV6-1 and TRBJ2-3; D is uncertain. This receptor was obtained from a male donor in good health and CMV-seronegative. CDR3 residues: CASSEDDGSTDTQYF. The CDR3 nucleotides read TGTGCCAGCAGTGAAGATGACGGGAGCACAGATACGCAGTATTTT.